This TCR beta chain was documented in a study of blood T cell repertoires in COVID-19 (dated by TCRdb to 2018 to 2021). For context, the study as a whole: Samples from collaborators originated in the United States, Italy and Spain and spanned both the acute and convalescent phases of COVID-19. The prospective study material was composed of cDNA or gDNA derived from T cells, B-cell-depleted T cells, or PBMCs. Nearly every sample came with metadata listing a de-identified subject ID, COVID-19 status, age in years and sex. The repertoires were released in a freely available public database intended as a resource for research on the immune response to SARS-CoV-2. Subjects who had been exposed to COVID-19, were actively infected with it, or had recovered from it provided the deeply sampled blood TCRbeta repertoires that made up the dataset. Samples came from the ongoing ImmuneRACE study (first 160 participants) plus 1,254 subjects from 6 global collaborators. Where available, HLA class I and class II types were taken from metadata supplied by the sample provider and were not determined by assay-based typing. Overall study outcomes, separate from this receptor: The quantity of clinical and demographic metadata differed by source and by participant and was supplied without curation.

TCRbeta CDR3 regions were amplified from genomic DNA using the immunoSEQ Assay, a bias-controlled multiplex PCR. In the source study's methods: Nucleated cell counts per sample were estimated from amplification of reference gene primers within the assay. Sequence reads were collapsed and filtered to measure the absolute abundance of every unique TCRbeta CDR3 rearrangement. For each sample, productive Simpson clonality was calculated as the square root of Simpson's diversity index across productive rearrangements. Imported from immuneACCESS, the table was reduced by TCRdb to in-frame sequences with V and J called. These copies leave out some clones; in studies compared against another copy, an unresolved V gene accounts for under half, and the cause of the remainder is not known. That table supplies the V and J calls and clone size; D and trimming were determined from the DNA. This sample holds roughly 120,000 clones; more than 75% were observed only once. Clones ranked in the top ten supply less than 9.5% of the sample.

Collaborating institutions collected whole blood in K2EDTA tubes following their own protocols. For TCRbeta analysis, collaborators shipped samples as frozen whole blood, isolated PBMCs, or DNA extracted from either of those sample types. For this clone: The clone's antigen remains unknown. Within one base of it there is no much larger clone, and no base qualities were kept.

As encoded in the germline V gene (reference sequence), CDR1 is MNHEY while CDR2 is SMNVEV. Counted from cysteine to phenylalanine, this CDR3 has 14 amino acids. This entry keeps only the CDR3 DNA: 42 bases, framed from base 1. V sheds 7 bases and J sheds 3 bases, leaving 15 bases between their ends. The TCR originated in a woman in her thirties or forties with acute or convalescent COVID-19. The chain is assembled from TRBV27 and TRBJ1-1; no D segment can be confidently identified. The sample was peripheral blood. The CDR3 reads CASNFAVTHTEAFF. The sequenced DNA: TGTGCCAGCAATTTTGCAGTCACCCACACTGAAGCTTTCTTT.